This section outlines one TCR beta chain sequence together with its context. What it recognizes is unknown. This sample was taken from a study of identical twins. The CDR3 contains 13 residues. Deletions cut 0 bases from V and 6 bases from J, with 8 bases between. CDR1 and CDR2 from the germline V gene are SGHRS and YFSETQ. TCRdb reanalysed the 5' RACE reads using MiXCR and keeps one entry per CDR3 protein. Of roughly 770,000 distinct CDR3 sequences in the sample, 15% to 20% were seen once. Study-wide results and limits: Monozygotic twins shared more out-of-frame TCR alpha than recombination models predicted.

The same sample was also used in a study of T cells expressing NK-cell markers. That work contributes: The use of an anti-gamma-delta TCR antibody, which was added in several experiments, restricted sorting to T cells expressing alpha-beta TCR. The study did not resolve the HCMV specificity of expanded NKG2C+ T cell clones.

The TCR comes from a woman aged 18-30 years in good health. Sequencing used PBMCs. This chain connects TRBV5-1 to TRBJ2-3; D gene ambiguous. The CDR3 region is CASSLGIWDTQYF. CDR3 sequence (DNA): TGCGCCAGCAGCTTGGGAATCTGGGATACGCAGTATTTT.